The rows below give T cell receptor beta chains drawn from one sample of a study of T cell changes during pregnancy in multiple sclerosis. Assay used: immunoSEQ multiplex PCR; TCRdb lists only in-frame clones, some missing. Of around 70,000 clones in the sample, around 92% were seen once. The specimen comprised peripheral blood, sampled before pregnancy. The receptors derive from a female donor with multiple sclerosis, enrolled in a pregnancy study. The CDR3 runs from the conserved cysteine through the conserved F or W. D genes are given only for firm matches. Only part of the rows carry a size: once, few, many, or a class if the clone is expanded.

d_call clone_size j_call v_call cdr3_aa cdr3_nt
NA NA TRBJ2-3 TRBV10-2 CASSESGVGVDTQYF TGCGCCAGCAGTGAGTCTGGGGTAGGGGTAGATACGCAGTATTTT
TRBD2 NA TRBJ2-5 TRBV7-2 CASSALWPSGRQETQYF TGTGCCAGCAGCGCCCTTTGGCCTAGCGGGAGGCAAGAGACCCAGTACTTC
NA NA TRBJ2-7 TRBV19 CASMEKTQIEQYF TGTGCCAGTATGGAGAAGACCCAGATCGAGCAGTACTTC
NA NA TRBJ1-1 TRBV14 CASSQEERRVKAEAFF TGTGCCAGCAGCCAAGAAGAAAGGAGGGTGAAGGCTGAAGCTTTCTTT
TRBD1 once TRBJ1-2 TRBV14 CASSPTGGYGYTF TGTGCCAGCAGCCCGACAGGGGGTTATGGCTACACCTTC
TRBD2 NA TRBJ2-1 TRBV5-8 CASSFSSRTSRYNEQFF TGTGCCAGCAGCTTCTCGTCCAGGACTAGCAGATACAATGAGCAGTTCTTC
NA NA TRBJ2-2 TRBV27 CASSFTAVTNTGELFF TGTGCCAGCAGTTTCACCGCAGTCACGAACACCGGGGAGCTGTTTTTT
TRBD1 NA TRBJ2-7 TRBV7-2 CASSLPLTRRDRGTEQYF TGTGCCAGCAGTCTACCCCTGACCCGGCGGGACAGGGGGACCGAGCAGTACTTC
TRBD2 once TRBJ2-1 TRBV6-5 CASRTSGGNEQFF TGTGCCAGCCGGACTAGCGGCGGGAATGAGCAGTTCTTC
TRBD2 NA TRBJ2-7 TRBV7-2 CASSIALAGSYEQYF TGTGCCAGCAGCATAGCACTAGCGGGAAGCTACGAGCAGTACTTC
NA NA TRBJ1-4 TRBV7-9 CASSAPQGVTNEKLFF TGTGCCAGCAGCGCTCCACAGGGTGTCACTAATGAAAAACTGTTTTTT
NA NA TRBJ2-1 TRBV20-1 CSARGTDEQFF TGCAGTGCTAGAGGCACTGATGAGCAGTTCTTC
TRBD2 NA TRBJ2-5 TRBV28 CASSFLAGVETQYF TGTGCCAGCAGTTTCCTAGCGGGAGTGGAGACCCAGTACTTC
NA NA TRBJ1-2 TRBV29-1 CSATSSRGIDGYTF TGCAGCGCCACCAGTTCTCGGGGGATCGATGGCTACACCTTC
TRBD2 NA TRBJ2-1 TRBV5-4 CASSLAGGNEQFF TGTGCCAGCAGCTTGGCGGGAGGGAATGAGCAGTTCTTC
NA NA TRBJ1-1 TRBV20-1 CSATTRTEAFF TGCAGTGCCACTACTCGCACTGAAGCTTTCTTT
TRBD2 NA TRBJ2-1 TRBV29-1 CSVEFQGTSLNEQFF TGCAGCGTTGAATTCCAGGGGACTAGCTTAAATGAGCAGTTCTTC
TRBD1 NA TRBJ1-3 TRBV12-5 CASGLGQTGSSGNTIYF TGTGCTAGTGGTTTGGGCCAGACAGGGTCCTCTGGAAACACCATATATTTT
TRBD2 once TRBJ2-7 TRBV6-6 CASSAATSGSYEQYF TGTGCCAGCAGTGCAGCTACTAGCGGGAGCTACGAGCAGTACTTC
NA NA TRBJ2-1 TRBV7-2 CASSLVLGGNEQFF TGTGCCAGCAGCTTAGTACTAGGTGGCAATGAGCAGTTCTTC
NA NA TRBJ1-1 TRBV5-1 CASSLSPGANTEAFF TGCGCCAGCAGCTTAAGTCCAGGGGCTAACACTGAAGCTTTCTTT